Listed here are 5 T cell receptor beta chains from one sample, sequenced in a study of response to subunit inactivated influenza vaccine. TCRdb reanalysed the RT-PCR reads using MiXCR and keeps one entry per CDR3 protein. The sample shows about 780,000 distinct CDR3 sequences, approximately 18% of them seen only once. The source material was PBMCs from blood, sampled 5 days after vaccination. The receptors come from a man in his fifties or sixties who received an inactivated influenza vaccine.

Turning to this clonotype: A read error may explain this, as a much larger clone is one base away. The conserved final phenylalanine or tryptophan is absent from the CDR3, which likely points to a read error. J is TRBJ2-2 and V is TRBV7-2, with 9 bases fitting TRBD1. The length of the CDR3 is 15 residues. Germline trimming cut 4 bases from V and 7 bases from J; bases unmatched to any gene: 7. Germline CDR1 is SGHTA and CDR2 is FQGNSA. CDR3 nucleotide sequence: TGTGCCAGCAGCTCGAGGACAGGGGCAGACGGGGAGCTGTTTTCT. It codes for CASSSRTGADGELFS.

The rearrangement joins TRBV9 to TRBJ2-3, with TRBD1 matching 8 bases. The ends lost 0 bases at V and 6 bases at J; junction bases unmatched: 15. This CDR3 comprises 18 residues. The V gene's germline CDR1 is SGDLS and CDR2 YYNGEE. This chain's CDR3 is CASSVGLRDRGPNDTQYF. The CDR3 nucleotides read TGTGCCAGCAGCGTAGGTCTCCGAGACAGGGGTCCGAATGATACGCAGTATTTT.

J is TRBJ2-7 and V is TRBV24-1, with D possibly matching TRBD1 (8 bases). Germline V gene lookup returns CDR1 KGHDR and CDR2 SFDVKD. The CDR3 contains 13 residues. The germline V and J ends were trimmed by 9 bases and 7 bases, with 18 bases remaining between them. The CDR3 nucleotides are TGTGCCACCCTGGACAGGGAGGGAAGGGAGCAGTACTTC. Residues: CATLDREGREQYF.

V and J are TRBV30 and TRBJ2-3, with D uncertain. V shed 2 bases and J shed 3 bases, with 9 bases lying between them. CDR1 and CDR2 (germline): GTSNPN, SVGIG (reference sequence). The CDR3 length is 13 residues. The chain's CDR3 is CAWSIMGTDTQYF. CDR3 DNA sequence: TGTGCCTGGAGTATAATGGGGACAGATACGCAGTATTTT. Based on the CDR3 plus reference TRBV30 and TRBJ2-3, the full variable domain is SQTIHQWPATLVQPVGSPLSLECTVEGTSNPNLYWYRQAAGRGLQLLFYSVGIGQISSEVPQNLSASRPQDRQFILSSKKLLLSDSGFYLCAWSIMGTDTQYFGPGTRLTVL.

The chain links TRBV7-2 to TRBJ2-5; 9 positions match TRBD1. J was trimmed by 3 bases and V by 5 bases; bases with no gene match: 7. This CDR3 contains 15 residues. Germline V CDR1 and CDR2: SGHTA, FQGNSA. The CDR3 DNA sequence: TGTGCCAGCAGCCGATACCGGGACAGGGAAGAGACCCAGTACTTC. Its translation: CASSRYRDREETQYF.